This T cell receptor (beta chain) was sequenced in a study of PD-1 blockade in classical Hodgkin lymphoma. Across the study: Patients were dosed intravenously with nivolumab at 3 mg/kg every 2 weeks. Study observations and caveats: Why repertoires differed is undefined; disease activity or prior therapy possibly contributed. Complete responders showed a baseline diversity that resembled the diversity of newly diagnosed patients. Reports described newly diagnosed patients as having lower baseline TCR diversity than healthy donors.

Method: immunoSEQ multiplex PCR; TCRdb's copy keeps in-frame clones and lacks some. The table records approximately 79,000 clones, around 90% of them present only once. CDR3 length equals 15 residues. Germline CDR1 MGHRA, CDR2 YSYEKL. Trimming cost V 1 base and J 6 bases, with 14 bases left between them. Each patient experienced a relapse that followed autologous stem cell transplantation, and brentuximab vedotin exposure varied. With respect to this clone: Its antigen is not known.

The V call is TRBV4-1, the J call TRBJ2-3; possibly TRBD1 or TRBD2 for D (5 bases each). The source of this sequence is a human donor with classical Hodgkin lymphoma. The starting material was peripheral blood mononuclear cells (PBMCs), obtained before the second cycle of nivolumab. The CDR3 is CASSQVGTTFDTQYF. The CDR3 DNA follows: TGCGCCAGCAGCCAAGTCGGGACCACATTCGATACGCAGTATTTT.